This record looks at one T cell receptor beta chain sequence and its context. The antigen remains undetermined. Here the CDR3 omits its conserved ending phenylalanine or tryptophan, so a read error is the likely source. These data come from a study of breast tumors, draining lymph nodes, adjacent tissues. Study results and limitations: Tumor T cell lymph node origin was a supported hypothesis, not proven. Data fit most tumor T cells coming from lymph node, expanding in tumor. Tumor TCR diversity was below lymph nodes but above nontumor tissue. Luminal-like breast cancer showed significantly higher tumor–nontumor repertoire similarity than basal-like.

Using its own MiXCR run on the multiplex PCR reads, TCRdb lists one record per CDR3 protein. The table lists roughly 15,000 distinct CDR3 sequences, 50% to 70% of them singletons, with approximately 30% in the top ten. The CDR3 runs to 13 residues. V was trimmed by 4 bases and J by 4 bases, leaving 9 bases between them. Germline V CDR1 and CDR2: SGDLS, YYNGEE. The rearrangement uses TRBV9 and TRBJ2-1, with D possibly being TRBD1 or TRBD2 (5 bases each). This TCR derives from a female donor with breast cancer. Some clones in this sample may be carry-over from other donors' samples. The sequencing sample was made of tumor-adjacent breast tissue. The CDR3 nucleotides read TGTGCCAGCAGCCAAGAGGGGTACAATGAGCAGTTCTCC. Encoded protein: CASSQEGYNEQFS.